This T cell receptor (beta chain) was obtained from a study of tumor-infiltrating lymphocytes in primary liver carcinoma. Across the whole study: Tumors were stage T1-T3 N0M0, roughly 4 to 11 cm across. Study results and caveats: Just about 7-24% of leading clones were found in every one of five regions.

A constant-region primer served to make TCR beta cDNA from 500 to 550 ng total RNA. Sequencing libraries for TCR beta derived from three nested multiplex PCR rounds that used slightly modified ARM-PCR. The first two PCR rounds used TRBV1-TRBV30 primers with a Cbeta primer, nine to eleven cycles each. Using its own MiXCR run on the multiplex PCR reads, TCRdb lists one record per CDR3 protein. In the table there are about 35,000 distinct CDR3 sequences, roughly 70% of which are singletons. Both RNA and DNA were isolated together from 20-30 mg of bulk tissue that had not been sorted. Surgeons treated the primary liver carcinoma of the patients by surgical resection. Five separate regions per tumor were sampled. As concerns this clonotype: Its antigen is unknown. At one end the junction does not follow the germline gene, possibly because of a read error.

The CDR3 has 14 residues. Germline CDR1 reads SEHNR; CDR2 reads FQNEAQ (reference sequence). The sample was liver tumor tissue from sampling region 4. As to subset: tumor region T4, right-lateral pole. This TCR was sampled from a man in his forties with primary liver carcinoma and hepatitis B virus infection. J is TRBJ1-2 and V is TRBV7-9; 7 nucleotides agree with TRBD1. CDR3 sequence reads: CVSRWGRGFHGYTF. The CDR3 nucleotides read TGTGTCAGTAGATGGGGCAGGGGGTTTCATGGGTACACCTTC.